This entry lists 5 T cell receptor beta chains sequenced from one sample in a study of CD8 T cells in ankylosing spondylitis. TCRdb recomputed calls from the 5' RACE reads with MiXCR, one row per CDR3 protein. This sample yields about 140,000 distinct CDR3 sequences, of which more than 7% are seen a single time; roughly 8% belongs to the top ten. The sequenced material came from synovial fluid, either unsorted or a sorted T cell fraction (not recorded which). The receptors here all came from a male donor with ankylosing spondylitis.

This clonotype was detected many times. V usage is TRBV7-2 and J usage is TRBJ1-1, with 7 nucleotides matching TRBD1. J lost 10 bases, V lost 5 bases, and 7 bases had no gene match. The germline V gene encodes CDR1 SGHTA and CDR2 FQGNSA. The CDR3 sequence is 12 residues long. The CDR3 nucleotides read TGTGCCAGCAGCCCGCGACAGGGAGTAGCTTTCTTT. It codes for CASSPRQGVAFF.

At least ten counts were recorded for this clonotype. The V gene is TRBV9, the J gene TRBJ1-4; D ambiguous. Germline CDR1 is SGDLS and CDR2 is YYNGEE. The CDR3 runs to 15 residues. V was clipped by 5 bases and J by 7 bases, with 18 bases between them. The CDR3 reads CASSPDGRDSEKLFF. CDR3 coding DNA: TGTGCCAGCAGTCCGGACGGCCGAGATAGTGAAAAACTGTTTTTT.

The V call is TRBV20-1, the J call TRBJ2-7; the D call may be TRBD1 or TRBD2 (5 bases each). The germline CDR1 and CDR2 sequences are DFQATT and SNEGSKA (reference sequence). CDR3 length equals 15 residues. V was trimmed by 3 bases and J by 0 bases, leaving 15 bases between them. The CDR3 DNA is TGCAGTGCTAGTGGGACGCCTCTCTCCTCCTACGAGCAGTACTTC. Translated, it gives CSASGTPLSSYEQYF.

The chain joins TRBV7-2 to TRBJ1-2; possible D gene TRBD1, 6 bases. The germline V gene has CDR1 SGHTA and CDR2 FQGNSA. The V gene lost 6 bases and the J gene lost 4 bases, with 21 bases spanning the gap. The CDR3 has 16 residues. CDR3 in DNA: TGTGCCAGCAGACGACTAGGGGGAGGGGACCGCTATGGCTACACCTTC. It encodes CASRRLGGGDRYGYTF.

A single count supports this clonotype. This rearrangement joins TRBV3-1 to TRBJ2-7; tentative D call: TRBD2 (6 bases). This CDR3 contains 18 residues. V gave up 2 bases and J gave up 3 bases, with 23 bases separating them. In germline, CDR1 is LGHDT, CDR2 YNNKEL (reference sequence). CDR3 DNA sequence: TGTGCCAGCAGCCAACAGTTCACTAGCAGACCATATTACTACGAGCAGTACTTC. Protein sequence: CASSQQFTSRPYYYEQYF.